This TCR beta chain came from a study of beta chain features in type 1 diabetes. Per donor, one heparinised blood draw averaged roughly 110 mL. A sort by CD45RO/CCR7/CD25/CD127/CD95/CD27 yielded CD4+ naive, central memory, regulatory and stem cell-like memory cells. The CDR3 sequence is 15 residues long. V was clipped by 0 bases and J by 3 bases, with 12 bases between them. CDR1 SGDLS and CDR2 YYNGEE come from the germline V gene. Isolated RNA was reverse transcribed in full, so expressed TCRB transcripts were sequenced. The table came from immunoSEQ multiplex PCR; TCRdb's copy has only in-frame clones and leaves some out. Among about 230,000 clones listed, 7.5% to 10% were seen once.

The TCR comes from a woman aged 18-35 years in good health. Sequences were obtained from naive CD4+ T cells from blood. The V gene is TRBV9, the J gene TRBJ1-1; tentative D call: TRBD1 (6 bases). The DNA for the CDR3 is TGTGCCAGCAGCGTAGACCAGGACAGCCACACTGAAGCTTTCTTT. Its protein is CASSVDQDSHTEAFF.